This T cell receptor (beta chain) was profiled in a study of vaccination effects on CD4 cells after COVID-19 (dated by TCRdb to 2022 to 2024). Study-wide context: Two doses of either the BNT162b2 or the mRNA-1273 mRNA SARS-CoV-2 vaccine were administered to participants. A total of approximately 9 COVID-19 convalescent patients and a few SARS-CoV-2-naive healthy vaccine recipients were included in the full study. SARS-CoV-2 spike-specific CD4+ TCR repertoires were compared before and after mRNA vaccination in COVID-19 convalescent patients and in infection-naive vaccine recipients. In the study, cultures from other donors were sequenced using the Oncomine TCR Beta short-read assay on an Illumina iSeq 100. On the study overall, not on this receptor specifically: Limitations of the study were the small number of convalescent patients and the absence of early post-infection timepoints. Clones induced by infection and clones induced by vaccination both contracted markedly at late timepoints after vaccination, which fits with T cell responses waning over time. In healthy vaccine recipients, vaccine-induced clones were almost all SARS-CoV-2 mono-reactive, with only 1 of 255 being cross-reactive with common cold coronaviruses.

Receptor libraries were prepared by the immunoSEQ multiplex PCR assay. DNA from the cultured and isolated CD4+ T cells underwent TCR beta CDR3 sequencing. From the authors' description of their analysis: The analysis removed non-productive TCR sequences, trimmed reads to the CDR3 region, and retained only CDR3s that were 7 or more amino acids long. The MANAFEST web app was used to pick out antigen-specific clonotypes by comparing their expansion in peptide wells with that in reference cultures. For clones to be considered positive, expansion at FDR<0.05 versus reference and all other wells, an odds ratio above 5, and a frequency above 0.1% in two replicate wells were required. A clonotype was defined as cross-reactive if the clonotype was significantly expanded both in SARS-CoV-2 spike wells and in at least one common cold coronavirus spike condition. CDR3 similarity was assessed by Levenshtein distance using the stringdist R package, and unrooted trees were constructed with ape in R 3.6.1. TCRdb obtained this table from immuneACCESS and retained in-frame rearrangements with V and J assigned. These tables miss some clones; where compared with another copy, unresolved V genes account for less than half of the shortfall, and the remainder is unexplained. That table is the source of V, J and clone size, and D and trimming were worked out from the DNA. In this sample the table shows approximately 25,000 clones, 65% to 75% of which occur a single time. Together, the top ten hold under 12% of the sample.

To identify antigen-specific CD4+ T cell clonotypes by their expansion, the ViraFEST assay first stimulated PBMC with viral peptide pools and then applied TCR sequencing. After roughly 11 days of culture, CD4+ T cells were isolated with the EasySep CD4+ T cell isolation kit. The absence of prior SARS-CoV-2 infection in healthy vaccine recipients was confirmed by negative nucleocapsid antibodies before and after vaccination. Under 2.5 million PBMC per well were cultured with roughly 10 ug/ml peptides in IMDM containing about 5% human AB serum, about 9.7 IU/ml IL-2 and gentamicin. Half of the culture medium was replaced with fresh IL-2-containing medium on days 3 and 7. Each peptide stimulation condition was cultured in triplicate wells unless otherwise noted. Using Ficoll-Paque Plus gradient centrifugation, PBMC were separated from whole blood and then either used fresh or cryopreserved at -140C. Overlapping peptide pools spanned the spike proteins of SARS-CoV-2 and the common cold coronaviruses HCoV-NL63, HCoV-OC43 and HCoV-229E. The QIAamp micro DNA kit was used to extract genomic DNA from the cultured CD4+ T cells.

Reading the germline V gene gives CDR1 SNHLY and CDR2 FYNNEI. The CDR3 contains 14 residues, cysteine and phenylalanine counted. Only the CDR3 DNA is retained, 42 bases long and in frame from the first base. The V and J ends are trimmed by 7 bases and 0 bases, leaving 10 bases between them. On this clone: The antigen it binds to is not known. No base-level quality is on record; no much larger clone is a single base apart.

Recombination joined TRBV2 with TRBJ1-5, with no confidently assigned D gene. The sequence was obtained from a human donor who received a COVID-19 vaccine. This specimen was CD4+ T cells from PBMCs cultured with SARS-CoV-2 spike peptides, taken before COVID-19 vaccination. The meaning of the sample's cell subset or site label: SARS-CoV-2 spike overlapping peptide pool stimulation. The bases read TGTGCCAGCACCCTACAACTTAGCAATCAGCCCCAGCATTTT. Its amino acids are CASTLQLSNQPQHF. Beyond the CDR3, the reference TRBV2 and TRBJ1-5 genes provide the residues; the full variable domain reads: EPEVTQTPSHQVTQMGQEVILRCVPISNHLYFYWYRQILGQKVEFLVSFYNNEISEKSEIFDDQFSVERPDGSNFTLKIRSTKLEDSAMYFCASTLQLSNQPQHFGDGTRLSIL.